This TCR beta chain was captured by sequencing in a study of identical twins (dated by TCRdb to 2015 to 2016). Regarding the study in general: The study deep-sequenced TCR alpha and beta repertoires from monozygotic twins, unrelated adults of various ages and cord blood to test whether fetal clonotypes persist. To rule out contamination, replicate twin experiments were performed at different times with different library preparation protocols.

General conclusions and limits of the study: Because the same donors could not be followed over many years, the conclusions relied on cross-sectional statistical analysis. Out-of-frame TCR alpha sequences shared between twins showed an excess of low generation-probability sequences compared with coincidental sharing between unrelated individuals. Out-of-frame TCR alpha sharing in monozygotic twins was systematically underestimated by recombination models, whereas sharing between unrelated individuals was in agreement with the recombination models. Invariant T cells such as MAIT and iNKT could partly confound zero-insertion analyses, though diverse VJ usage argued against this for most clonotypes. The excess sharing between twins in beta out-of-frame sequences was weaker because fewer shared sequences reduced the signal-to-noise ratio. Abundant cord blood beta clonotypes carried fewer insertions; young adult naive repertoires showed a weaker similar trend, while memory repertoires showed none.

Of note for this clonotype: This receptor's antigen is unknown. The input lacks base qualities; no much larger clone sits a single base away.

Every donor in the study was a healthy Caucasian. The twin cohort comprised three pairs of female monozygotic twins, all aged roughly 18 to 29 years. Using Miltenyi CD45RO+ enrichment and human naive T-cell isolation kits, memory (CD45RO+) and naive T cells were isolated from PBMC. Libraries were made using 5' RACE. Sequenced on an Illumina HiSeq 2000. A universal primer binding site was added through template switching, and the final cDNA carried a unique molecular identifier so that TCR cDNA molecules could be counted accurately. Specific primers in the conserved constant-segment region were used to synthesize first-strand cDNA for the TCR alpha and beta chains. To control for contamination, every cDNA library was double barcoded, receiving both a SMART-Mk sample barcode and Illumina barcodes. TruSeq adapter sequences and Illumina sample barcodes were added in two successive PCR steps. The TCR alpha and beta cDNA libraries were sequenced on the Illumina HiSeq platform using custom primers. In the original analysis: MiGEC was used to process raw reads and extract unique molecular identifiers, and MiXCR was used to find CDR3 positions. For each individual, recombination models were inferred using an EM algorithm with the repgenHMM and IGoR tools. Shared clonotype analysis was performed with the tcR package in R, normalizing sharing by the product of cloneset sizes. To study raw recombination free of thymic and clonal selection effects, out-of-frame nonproductive sequences were analyzed. TCRdb reprocessed the public reads (quality trimming at Q25 with fastp, clone calling with MiXCR) and kept in-frame beta chains. Under each unique CDR3 protein, matching rows form one entry showing the most common genes and DNA. These V and J calls originate from TCRdb's pipeline instead of the authors' own analysis. The sample table shows around 250,000 distinct CDR3 sequences, and roughly 13% are seen once. The ten biggest clones cover about 3.9% of the sample.

These same data were also listed under a study on yellow fever vaccine responses in identical twins. The second study reports: According to the authors, the vaccine-induced T cell response in identical twins seemed to be partly convergent and partly specific to each individual. Focusing on identical twins, the study followed the T cell clones that responded to the vaccine, and did so with precision.

This clonotype was sampled from a woman between 18 and 29 years old in good health. The sample taken for sequencing was memory (CD45RO+) T cells sorted from blood. Reading the label with the study, this specimen's cell subset or site is: CD45RO+ enriched T cells.

The DNA is TGCGCCAGCAGCGCAACTAGCGACACCTACGAGCAGTACTTC. This encodes CASSATSDTYEQYF. The chain couples TRBV5-1 to TRBJ2-7; the central 7 bases match TRBD2. From its cysteine to its phenylalanine, the CDR3 spans 14 amino acids. The only DNA kept is the CDR3, 42 bases in frame from the first base. The germline V gene sets CDR1 to SGHRS and CDR2 to YFSETQ. Unmatched junction bases come to 6, with V trimmed by 4 bases and J by 2 bases. Here the CDR3 is joined to the reference TRBV5-1 and TRBJ2-7 genes, and the full variable domain is: KAGVTQTPRYLIKTRGQQVTLSCSPISGHRSVSWYQQTPGQGLQFLFEYFSETQRNKGNFPGRFSGRQFSNSRSEMNVSTLELGDSALYLCASSATSDTYEQYFGPGTRLTVT.